This T cell receptor (beta chain) was recovered during a study of cytomegalovirus exposure and HLA in healthy donors. The PCR had 60 Vbeta and 13 Jbeta primers. The assay was immunoSEQ multiplex PCR, and TCRdb's table has in-frame clones only and misses some. The table shows 150,000 to 200,000 clones, with 65% to 85% occurring only once. The trim removed 5 bases at V and 7 bases at J, leaving 3 bases unmatched. Germline V gene data show CDR1 as SEHNR and CDR2 as FQNEAQ (reference sequence). The CDR3 contains 15 residues. The sequence came from a male donor in good health and CMV-seropositive. Sequenced: PBMCs. The chain joins TRBV7-9 to TRBJ2-1; 15 nucleotides match TRBD2. CDR3 nucleotides: TGTGCCAGCAGCCAAGGACTAGCGGGAGGGAATGAGCAGTTCTTC. This encodes CASSQGLAGGNEQFF.